This T cell receptor (beta chain) was identified in a study of T-cell memory formation after mild COVID-19. The CDR3 loop spans 17 amino acids. V gave up 1 base and J gave up 7 bases, with 20 bases separating them. Germline loops: CDR1 SGHAT, CDR2 FQNNGV. About this clonotype itself: The antigen remains undetermined.

Via MiXCR, TCRdb re-called the 5' RACE reads, giving one row per CDR3 protein. This table holds some 410,000 distinct CDR3 sequences, about 25% found once. Study-wide points: Clones shrinking between day 15 and 85 showed a balanced CD4/CD8 split, and those that grew later tilted toward CD4+. The second-wave clones peaking on day 37 were not confirmed as SARS-CoV-2-specific. Several responding clones turned up in pre-infection memory, indicating that cross-reactive memory may have taken part. Contracting CD8+ clones were enriched in EMRA, CD4+ mainly in CM and EM.

The source of this sequence is an adult woman who had mild COVID-19 (a few samples of this study predate the infection). Cell type and time point are not known. Material: PBMCs or a T cell subset sorted from them (not recorded which). The V gene is TRBV11-2, the J gene TRBJ2-1; possibly TRBD1 or TRBD2 for D (5 bases each). The CDR3 region is CASSLGRRPGLKNEQFF. The CDR3 bases are TGTGCCAGCAGCTTAGGTCGACGGCCGGGGCTGAAGAATGAGCAGTTCTTC.